The 5 T cell receptor beta chains listed next were all sequenced from one sample in a study of control samples from healthy donors and cancer patients. Sequencing was performed with immunoSEQ multiplex PCR; in TCRdb, only in-frame clones are kept and a portion is missing. The profile shows some 41,000 clones, about 89% of them singletons. Sequenced input: PBMCs. Receptors originate from a woman aged 60-70 years with lung cancer.

The chain uses TRBV24-1 and TRBJ2-6; D tentatively reads TRBD1 or TRBD2 (5 bases each). The CDR3 spans 18 residues. The V end was cut by 4 bases, the J end by 2 bases, with 17 bases between. Germline values: CDR1 KGHDR, CDR2 SFDVKD. The CDR3 loop is CATSDPPGTVPGANVLTF. CDR3 nucleotides: TGTGCCACCAGTGACCCGCCCGGGACCGTCCCTGGGGCCAACGTCCTGACTTTC.

J is TRBJ1-1 and V is TRBV11-1; TRBD1 might be the D (5 bases). Per the germline V gene, CDR1 is SGHAT and CDR2 is FQDESV (reference sequence). The CDR3 spans 15 residues. The V end was cut by 4 bases, the J end by 1 base, with 13 bases between. CDR3 residues: CASSWDGTSNTEAFF. The CDR3 region has the DNA TGTGCCAGCAGCTGGGACGGTACATCGAACACTGAAGCTTTCTTT.

This clone was observed a single time. The rearrangement joins TRBV11-2 to TRBJ2-7, with D hard to call. The germline V and J ends were trimmed by 0 bases and 0 bases, with 6 bases remaining between them. This CDR3 region has 14 residues. Germline-derived CDR1 and CDR2 are SGHAT and FQNNGV. CDR3 coding DNA: TGTGCCAGCAGCTTAGAGACCGTCTCCTACGAGCAGTACTTC. Translation gives CASSLETVSYEQYF. The full variable domain, with the rest looked up from reference TRBV11-2 and TRBJ2-7, is EAGVAQSPRYKIIEKRQSVAFWCNPISGHATLYWYQQILGQGPKLLIQFQNNGVVDDSQLPKDRFSAERLKGVDSTLKIQPAKLEDSAVYLCASSLETVSYEQYFGPGTRLTVT.

The rearrangement joins TRBV5-4 to TRBJ2-1; 12 bases agree with TRBD2. Per the germline V gene, CDR1 is SGHNT and CDR2 is YYREEE (reference sequence). This CDR3 region has 15 residues. J was trimmed by 10 bases and V by 4 bases; bases with no gene match: 9. The CDR3 DNA follows: TGTGCCAGCAGCCTAGCGGGAGGGGACTCAGGAGAGCAGTTCTTC. It yields the protein CASSLAGGDSGEQFF.

The table lists this clone with a count of one. The chain joins TRBV12-3 or TRBV12-4 to TRBJ1-2; D possibly corresponds to TRBD1 (6 bases). The CDR3 consists of 13 residues. Trimming took off 6 bases at V and 5 bases at J, with 13 bases between the two ends. DNA for the CDR3: TGTGCCAGCAGACCGAGACAGGTTTATGGCTACACCTTC. Residues: CASRPRQVYGYTF.